Sequencing of this TCR beta chain was carried out in a study of T cells after posttransplantation cyclophosphamide. Findings and caveats of the study: Donor-recipient repertoire similarity was low at 1-2 months, rising over year one. Recipient CMV seropositivity and CMV reactivation strongly tracked TRB clonality.

The CDR3 length is 16 residues. The V end lost 0 bases, the J end lost 4 bases, and 15 bases lay between the germline ends. Germline V gene sequence: CDR1 WNHNN, CDR2 SYGVQD (reference sequence). On the day of bone marrow donation, the related graft donor provided peripheral blood. This clone has at least ten counts. Its antigen is unidentified. Measured with immunoSEQ multiplex PCR; TCRdb has only the in-frame clones, and not every one. This record lists about 26,000 clones, none seen once only, and the top ten clones contain about 1.5%. V gene TRBV10-1 combines with J gene TRBJ1-1, with D hard to call. The sequenced sample consisted of PBMCs. The sequence was obtained from a man in his forties or fifties in good health, CMV-negative, and a related stem cell transplant donor. DNA of the CDR3: TGCGCCAGCAGTGAGTCGGCCGACACGCATTCCACTGAAGCTTTCTTT. Encoded protein: CASSESADTHSTEAFF.